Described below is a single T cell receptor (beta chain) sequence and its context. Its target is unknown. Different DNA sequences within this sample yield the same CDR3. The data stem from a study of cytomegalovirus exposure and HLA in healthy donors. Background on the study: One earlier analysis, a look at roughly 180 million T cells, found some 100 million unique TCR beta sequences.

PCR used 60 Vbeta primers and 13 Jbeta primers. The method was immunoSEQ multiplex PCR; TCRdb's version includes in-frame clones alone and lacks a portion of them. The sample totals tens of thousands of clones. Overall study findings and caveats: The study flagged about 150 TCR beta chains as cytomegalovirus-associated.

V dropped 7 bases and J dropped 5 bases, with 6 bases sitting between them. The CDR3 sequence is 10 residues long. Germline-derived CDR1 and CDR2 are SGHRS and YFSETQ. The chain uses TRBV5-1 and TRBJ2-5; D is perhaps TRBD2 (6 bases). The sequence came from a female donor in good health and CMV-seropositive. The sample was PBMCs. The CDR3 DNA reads TGCGCCAGCGGAGGGGAGACCCAGTACTTC. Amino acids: CASGGETQYF. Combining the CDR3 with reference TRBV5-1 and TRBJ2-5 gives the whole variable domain KAGVTQTPRYLIKTRGQQVTLSCSPISGHRSVSWYQQTPGQGLQFLFEYFSETQRNKGNFPGRFSGRQFSNSRSEMNVSTLELGDSALYLCASGGETQYFGPGTRLLVL.